This TCR beta chain was profiled in a study of T cells in Graves' hyperthyroidism and ophthalmopathy. Germline V gene data show CDR1 as SGHTA and CDR2 as FQGNSA. The V end was cut by 3 bases, the J end by 7 bases, with 7 bases between. The CDR3 extends over 12 amino acids. Comments on this clonotype: The antigen remains unidentified.

Findings and limits, study-wide: Blood also carried most thyroid clonotypes expanded above 0.001.

Researchers took RNA transcripts and amplified the TCR beta CDR3 regions from them. The TCR CDR3 first-round RT-PCR relied on the HTBI primer set. Using its own MiXCR run on the multiplex PCR reads, TCRdb lists one record per CDR3 protein. The repertoire holds under 700,000 distinct CDR3 sequences, with just over 45% as singletons. The receptor comes from a woman under 30 with Graves' hyperthyroidism. Sequencing was carried out using peripheral blood or thyroid tissue (not recorded which). V and J are TRBV7-2 and TRBJ1-3, with D possibly matching TRBD1 (5 bases). The CDR3 reads CASSLGRNTIYF. The CDR3 DNA reads as TGTGCCAGCAGCTTGGGACGGAACACCATATATTTT.